The rows below give T cell receptor beta chains drawn from one sample of a study of blood T cell repertoires in COVID-19. The assay was immunoSEQ multiplex PCR, and TCRdb's table has in-frame clones only and misses some. The table shows roughly 250,000 clones, with approximately 88% occurring only once. Sequencing used peripheral blood. These receptors were collected from a woman in her twenties or thirties with acute or convalescent COVID-19. Both conserved end residues are part of each CDR3. The size field is filled for only some rows; it gives once, few, many or a size class.

.,TRBJ2-1,TRBV6-4,CASSDLAGGLGEQFF
few,TRBJ2-2,TRBV5-4,CASSNRLVNTGELFF
once,TRBJ2-1,TRBV18,CASSPLAGDNEQFF
.,TRBJ2-1,TRBV27,CASRLGGLKNNEQFF
.,TRBJ1-5,TRBV27,CASSRETSNQPQHF
few,TRBJ2-7,TRBV5-4,CASSSGDAGFYEQYF
few,TRBJ1-2,TRBV20-1,CSASAGVYGYTF
once,TRBJ2-7,TRBV6-5,CASSYLSGEQYF
.,TRBJ2-4,TRBV7-2,CASSSRGGLAGERNIQYF
.,TRBJ2-7,TRBV5-1,CASSLGGTRRDEQYF
.,TRBJ2-7,TRBV12-5,CASGLVDRRQGAPEQYF
.,TRBJ1-2,TRBV7-9,CASSPGQEGWNYGYTF
once,TRBJ2-7,TRBV7-3,CASSVAGTGAHEQYF
once,TRBJ2-5,TRBV9,CASTDGLDETQYF
.,TRBJ2-5,TRBV18,CASSPQRTGETQYF
.,TRBJ1-3,TRBV29-1,CSAGGDLASGNTIYF
.,TRBJ2-5,TRBV7-2,CASSLGLAGVKETQYF
.,TRBJ1-1,TRBV6-5,CASSPVRGWTEAFF
.,TRBJ2-7,TRBV14,CASSNGYEQYF
.,TRBJ2-7,TRBV15,CATSRTGTGDEEQYF
.,TRBJ2-3,TRBV18,CASATGGITDTQYF
.,TRBJ1-2,TRBV19,CASSILDRDYGYTF
.,TRBJ1-3,TRBV7-2,CASSLALRHHSGNTIYF
.,TRBJ1-2,TRBV29-1,CSAPTHTGRGNGYTF
.,TRBJ2-7,TRBV7-9,CASSSLRGRTGSGEQYF
few,TRBJ2-1,TRBV27,CASSSRAGGHSEQFF
.,TRBJ2-5,TRBV5-6,CASSQYQETQYF
.,TRBJ2-7,TRBV5-4,CASSPRTGRSYEQYF
.,TRBJ2-7,TRBV2,CASIGAGGHPEQYF
.,TRBJ2-1,TRBV13,CASSSRTSGYNEQFF
few,TRBJ2-7,TRBV5-8,CASSPNYEQYF